This entry lists 21 T cell receptor beta chains sequenced from one sample in a study of shared clonotypes between healthy human individuals. Sequenced by immunoSEQ multiplex PCR; TCRdb stores in-frame clones only, minus some. Here the sample spans over a million clones, 78% being singletons. Sample: memory CD4+ T cells from PBMCs. Subset denoted: CD45RA-negative fraction. The source of these receptors is a man in his late teens or twenties in good health. Some clones in this sample may be carry-over from other donors' samples.

This chain uses TRBV7-9 with TRBJ1-2; TRBD1 aligns across 9 bases. Trimming took 6 bases from V and 8 from J; bases not matched to a gene: 19. Per germline, CDR1 SEHNR and CDR2 FQNEAQ (reference sequence). The CDR3 has 17 residues. The CDR3 sequence is CASRSAPGQGITTGYTF. The CDR3 nucleotides are TGTGCCAGCAGATCCGCCCCGGGACAGGGTATAACTACGGGCTACACCTTC.

The V and J genes are TRBV28 and TRBJ2-1; 7 bases fit TRBD1. The CDR3 has 15 amino acids. CDR1 is MDHEN and CDR2 is SYDVKM in the germline V gene. Trimming removed 5 bases from V and 5 bases from J; junction bases left unmatched: 9. CDR3 protein: CASSPGTEPNNEQFF. Here the CDR3 DNA reads TGTGCCAGCAGTCCAGGGACAGAACCTAACAATGAGCAGTTCTTC. Using reference TRBV28 and TRBJ2-1 for the parts outside the CDR3, the full variable domain is DVKVTQSSRYLVKRTGEKVFLECVQDMDHENMFWYRQDPGLGLRLIYFSYDVKMKEKGDIPEGYSVSREKKERFSLILESASTNQTSMYLCASSPGTEPNNEQFFGPGTRLTVL.

As for this clone: A much larger clone lies one base from this, so it may be a read error. Other DNA variants within this sample encode the same CDR3. The DNA for the CDR3 is TGTGCCAGCAGCTTAGGGTTCTACGAGCAGTACTTC. This sequence encodes CASSLGFYEQYF. The chain employs TRBV11-2 and TRBJ2-7; no clear D. Looked up from germline, CDR1 is SGHAT and CDR2 is FQNNGV. The CDR3 loop spans 12 amino acids. V lost 1 base and J lost 3, with 4 bases in between.

The V and J genes are TRBV7-9 and TRBJ1-2; perhaps TRBD1 as D (6 bases). Trimming removed 1 base from V and 10 bases from J, with 13 bases in between. Germline CDR1 SEHNR, CDR2 FQNEAQ (reference sequence). The CDR3 is 13 amino acids. The DNA of the CDR3 is TGTGCCAGCAGCTTAGGGGCCGGACAGACCTACACCTTC. Protein: CASSLGAGQTYTF.

The count of this clone is one. The J gene is TRBJ1-5, the V gene TRBV27, with 8 bases lining up with TRBD1. This CDR3 region has 14 residues. Germline trimming cut 4 bases from V and 7 bases from J; bases unmatched to any gene: 6. Germline V gives CDR1 MNHEY, CDR2 SMNVEV (reference sequence). CDR3 sequence reads: CASSSHDRGQPQHF. The CDR3 nucleotides are TGTGCCAGCAGTTCTCACGACAGGGGACAGCCCCAGCATTTT.

The chain carries TRBV28 and TRBJ2-7, with 7 bases identical to TRBD1. Trimming removed 4 bases from V and 7 bases from J; junction bases left unmatched: 16. The CDR3 is 16 amino acids. Germline CDR1 reads MDHEN; CDR2 reads SYDVKM. In nucleotides, the CDR3 is TGTGCCAGCAGTTCTCCCGCGACAGGGTGGTTTGCTGAGCAGTACTTC. Translation: CASSSPATGWFAEQYF.

This chain joins TRBV4-1 and TRBJ2-5, with TRBD2 matching over 11 bases. This CDR3 contains 16 residues. The V gene's germline CDR1 is MGHRA and CDR2 YSYEKL. Unmatched junction bases numbered 8, after V lost 4 bases and J lost 4 bases. CDR3 nucleotides: TGCGCCAGCAGCCTTGGTAGCGGGAGGGTCGGAGAGACCCAGTACTTC. Protein sequence: CASSLGSGRVGETQYF.

Only a few counts were recorded for this clone. The sample contains more than one DNA sequence encoding this CDR3. This chain joins TRBV29-1 and TRBJ2-1; D call uncertain. Germline V gene data show CDR1 as SQVTM and CDR2 as ANQGSEA. CDR3 length equals 11 residues. V shed 2 bases and J shed 7 bases, with 6 bases lying between them. CDR3 residues: CSVESKNEQFF. The DNA for the CDR3 is TGCAGCGTTGAATCTAAAAATGAGCAGTTCTTC.

The chain employs TRBV30 and TRBJ2-2, with a tentative D call TRBD2 (6 bases). Germline V gene sequence: CDR1 GTSNPN, CDR2 SVGIG (reference sequence). CDR3 size: 14 residues. The V and J ends lost 3 bases and 5 bases respectively, with 13 bases between them. The CDR3 DNA follows: TGTGCCTGGAGGGGGACTGTTCTAACCGGGGAGCTGTTTTTT. It yields the protein CAWRGTVLTGELFF. Full variable domain (rest looked up from reference TRBV30 and TRBJ2-2): SQTIHQWPATLVQPVGSPLSLECTVEGTSNPNLYWYRQAAGRGLQLLFYSVGIGQISSEVPQNLSASRPQDRQFILSSKKLLLSDSGFYLCAWRGTVLTGELFFGEGSRLTVL.

The J gene is TRBJ2-2, the V gene TRBV10-3, with a tentative D call TRBD1 (6 bases). The ends were cut back, 5 bases at V and 1 base at J, with 17 bases in the middle. The CDR3 runs to 17 residues. Looked up from germline, CDR1 is ENHRY and CDR2 is SYGVKD. CDR3 loop: CAISKRQVGGNTGELFF. The CDR3 DNA is TGTGCCATCAGTAAGAGACAGGTTGGGGGGAACACCGGGGAGCTGTTTTTT.

The chain carries TRBV27 and TRBJ2-3, with D perhaps TRBD2 (7 bases). Germline-derived CDR1 and CDR2 are MNHEY and SMNVEV (reference sequence). V lost 3 bases and J 4 bases, leaving 14 bases between the germline ends. The CDR3 consists of 15 residues. This CDR3 reads CASSLGRGVADTQYF. CDR3 sequence (DNA): TGTGCCAGCAGTTTGGGGAGGGGGGTGGCAGATACGCAGTATTTT.

The rearrangement links TRBV20-1 to TRBJ1-1; TRBD1 is a possible D gene (6 bases). Trimming stripped 4 bases from V and 8 bases from J, with 8 bases between. The CDR3 runs to 10 residues. CDR1 and CDR2 (germline): DFQATT, SNEGSKA (reference sequence). CDR3 residues: CSAMDREAFF. The CDR3 DNA reads as TGCAGTGCTATGGACAGAGAAGCTTTCTTT.

The chain has TRBV2 and TRBJ1-4; 7 bases are a match to TRBD1. The V gene end was trimmed by 5 bases and the J gene end by 3 bases; junction bases not matched to a gene: 3. The CDR3 spans 14 residues. Germline CDR1 reads SNHLY; CDR2 reads FYNNEI. The chain's CDR3 is CASSRDRSNEKLFF. The CDR3 DNA is TGTGCCAGCAGTAGGGACAGATCTAATGAAAAACTGTTTTTT.

This clone was picked up a small number of times. This chain links TRBV27 with TRBJ2-1; D remains ambiguous. Germline values: CDR1 MNHEY, CDR2 SMNVEV (reference sequence). V lost 5 bases, J lost 9 bases, and 11 bases lay in between. The CDR3 length is 12 residues. The CDR3 spells CASSRFGSEQFF. The CDR3 coding sequence is TGTGCCAGCAGTCGATTCGGTAGTGAGCAGTTCTTC.

The chain recombines TRBV13 with TRBJ2-2; the D gene is possibly TRBD2 (5 bases). Trimming removed 1 base at V and 3 bases at J, with 9 bases between. This CDR3 is built from 15 residues. Germline V gene data show CDR1 as PRHDT and CDR2 as FYEKMQ (reference sequence). This chain's CDR3 is CASSLAWRDTGELFF. CDR3 coding DNA: TGTGCCAGCAGCTTAGCCTGGCGGGACACCGGGGAGCTGTTTTTT.

This clone was recorded many times. V gene TRBV5-1 combines with J gene TRBJ2-2, with 7 bases identical to TRBD2. Germline CDR1 reads SGHRS; CDR2 reads YFSETQ. This CDR3 region has 15 residues. The J segment lost 8 bases and the V segment lost 2 bases, leaving 9 bases of the junction unmatched. CDR3 sequence reads: CASSFGAGVAGELFF. CDR3 coding DNA: TGCGCCAGCAGCTTCGGTGCGGGAGTTGCTGGGGAGCTGTTTTTT. Variable domain in full (rest from reference TRBV5-1 and TRBJ2-2): KAGVTQTPRYLIKTRGQQVTLSCSPISGHRSVSWYQQTPGQGLQFLFEYFSETQRNKGNFPGRFSGRQFSNSRSEMNVSTLELGDSALYLCASSFGAGVAGELFFGEGSRLTVL.

The chain employs TRBV5-1 and TRBJ2-7, with 7 nucleotides matching TRBD1. Germline CDR1 SGHRS, CDR2 YFSETQ. The CDR3 is made up of 13 amino acids. The junction had 7 bases not matched to a gene; V was cut back by 4 bases and J by 6 bases. The CDR3 loop is CASSEGTAREQYF. The CDR3 DNA follows: TGCGCCAGCAGCGAAGGGACAGCTCGCGAGCAGTACTTC.

The chain recombines TRBV5-1 with TRBJ1-1, with 7 bases identical to TRBD1. The CDR3 is made up of 15 amino acids. The germline V gene has CDR1 SGHRS and CDR2 YFSETQ. Germline trimming cut 6 bases from V and 0 bases from J; bases unmatched to any gene: 8. CDR3: CASTKQGDLNTEAFF. CDR3 DNA sequence: TGCGCCAGCACCAAGCAGGGGGACTTGAACACTGAAGCTTTCTTT.

In the case of this clone: Other DNA sequences from this sample encode an identical CDR3 as well. The chain carries TRBV18 and TRBJ2-7; 8 nucleotides match TRBD2. Trimming removed 0 bases from V and 3 bases from J; junction bases left unmatched: 1. CDR1 and CDR2 (germline): KGHSH, LQKENI. The CDR3 totals 14 residues. This chain's CDR3 is CASSPPSGSYEQYF. DNA for the CDR3: TGTGCCAGCTCACCACCCAGCGGGAGCTACGAGCAGTACTTC.

This rearrangement joins TRBV7-3 to TRBJ2-2; D assignment may be TRBD1 or TRBD2 (6 bases each). The CDR3 spans 21 residues. Germline CDR1 and CDR2: SGHTA and FQGTGA. Trimming took 5 bases from V and 0 from J, leaving 28 bases between them. The CDR3 region has the DNA TGTGCCAGCAGCCCTAATCTCCACCCACCAGTGGGGGGCACGAACACCGGGGAGCTGTTTTTT. This translates into CASSPNLHPPVGGTNTGELFF. Using reference TRBV7-3 and TRBJ2-2 for the parts outside the CDR3, the full variable domain is GAGVSQTPSNKVTEKGKYVELRCDPISGHTALYWYRQSLGQGPEFLIYFQGTGAADDSGLPNDRFFAVRPEGSVSTLKIQRTERGDSAVYLCASSPNLHPPVGGTNTGELFFGEGSRLTVL.

The chain carries TRBV18 and TRBJ2-7, with D possibly TRBD2 on 6 matching bases. There are 13 residues in the CDR3. The germline V gene has CDR1 KGHSH and CDR2 LQKENI. V gave up 4 bases and J gave up 2 bases, with 9 bases separating them. Here the CDR3 reads CASSLAETYEQYF. In DNA, the CDR3 is TGTGCCAGCTCACTAGCGGAGACCTACGAGCAGTACTTC.